This T cell receptor beta chain was captured by sequencing in a study of T-cell memory formation after mild COVID-19. Looking at the study overall: Each donor largely had its own TCR clusters.

Overall study results and limits: Chiefly within CM and EM were the contracting CD4+ clones; CD8+ ones were within EMRA. Certain responding clones were present in pre-infection memory, suggesting participation of cross-reactive memory.

CDR1 is SGHNT and CDR2 is YENEEA in the germline V gene. Trimming removed 4 bases at V and 4 bases at J, with 24 bases between. CDR3 length equals 18 residues. TCRdb reprocessed the 5' RACE reads with MiXCR, giving one entry per CDR3 protein. The repertoire holds fewer than 110,000 distinct CDR3 sequences, 13% to 15% seen once, with approximately 43% in the top ten. Comment on this clonotype: The target antigen is unknown.

The clonotype comes from a young man who had mild COVID-19 (a few samples of this study predate the infection). Cell type and time point are not known. Sequencing input: PBMCs or a T cell subset sorted from them (not recorded which). The genes are TRBV11-3 and TRBJ2-3, with D perhaps TRBD2 (6 bases). The CDR3 DNA reads as TGTGCCAGCAGCTCCCGGGGCGCGCGGGGCACTTGGGCAGATACGCAGTATTTT. Residues: CASSSRGARGTWADTQYF.